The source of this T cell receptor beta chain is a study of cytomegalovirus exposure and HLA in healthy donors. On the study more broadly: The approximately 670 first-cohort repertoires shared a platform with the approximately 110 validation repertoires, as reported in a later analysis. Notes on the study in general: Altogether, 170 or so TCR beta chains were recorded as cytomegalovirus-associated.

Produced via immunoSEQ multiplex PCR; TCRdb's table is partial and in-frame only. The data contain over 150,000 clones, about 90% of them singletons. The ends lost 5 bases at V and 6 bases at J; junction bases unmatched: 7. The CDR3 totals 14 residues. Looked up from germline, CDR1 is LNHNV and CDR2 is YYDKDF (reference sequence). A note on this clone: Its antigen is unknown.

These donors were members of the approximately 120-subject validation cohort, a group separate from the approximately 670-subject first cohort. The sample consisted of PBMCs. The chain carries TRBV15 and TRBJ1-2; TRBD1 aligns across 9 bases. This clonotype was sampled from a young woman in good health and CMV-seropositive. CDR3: CATSYGTGRNGYTF. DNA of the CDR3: TGTGCCACCAGCTACGGGACAGGGCGCAATGGCTACACCTTC.